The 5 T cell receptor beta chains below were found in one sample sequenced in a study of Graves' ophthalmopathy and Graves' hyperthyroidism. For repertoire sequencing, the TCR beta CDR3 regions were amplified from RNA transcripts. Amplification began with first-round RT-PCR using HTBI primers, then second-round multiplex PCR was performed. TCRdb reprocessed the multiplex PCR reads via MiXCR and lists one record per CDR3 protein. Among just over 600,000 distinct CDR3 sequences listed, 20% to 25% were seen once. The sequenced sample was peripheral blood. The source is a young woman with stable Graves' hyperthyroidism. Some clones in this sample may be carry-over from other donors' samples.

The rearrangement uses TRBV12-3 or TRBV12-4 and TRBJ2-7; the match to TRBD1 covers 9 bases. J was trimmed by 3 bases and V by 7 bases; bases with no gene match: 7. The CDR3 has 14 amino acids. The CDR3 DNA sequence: TGTGCCAGCAACGGACAGGGGAAGGTCTACGAGCAGTACTTC. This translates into CASNGQGKVYEQYF.

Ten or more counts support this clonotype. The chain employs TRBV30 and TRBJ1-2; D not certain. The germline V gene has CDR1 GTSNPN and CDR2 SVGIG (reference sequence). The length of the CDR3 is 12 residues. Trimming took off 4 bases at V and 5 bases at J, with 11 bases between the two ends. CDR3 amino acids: CAWNLPDYGYTF. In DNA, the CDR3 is TGTGCCTGGAACTTGCCCGATTATGGCTACACCTTC.

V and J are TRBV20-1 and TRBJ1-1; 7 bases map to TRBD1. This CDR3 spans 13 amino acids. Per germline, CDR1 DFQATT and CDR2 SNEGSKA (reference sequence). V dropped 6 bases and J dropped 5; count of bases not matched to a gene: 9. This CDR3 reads CSAPDRSMTEAFF. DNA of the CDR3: TGCAGTGCCCCGGACAGGTCAATGACTGAAGCTTTCTTT.

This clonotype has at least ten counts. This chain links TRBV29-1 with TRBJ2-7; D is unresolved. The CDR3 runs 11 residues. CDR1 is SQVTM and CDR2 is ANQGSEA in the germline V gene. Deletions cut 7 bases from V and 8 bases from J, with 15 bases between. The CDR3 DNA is TGCAGCGGCGGTCCCGAAGATAAGCAGTACTTC. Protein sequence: CSGGPEDKQYF.

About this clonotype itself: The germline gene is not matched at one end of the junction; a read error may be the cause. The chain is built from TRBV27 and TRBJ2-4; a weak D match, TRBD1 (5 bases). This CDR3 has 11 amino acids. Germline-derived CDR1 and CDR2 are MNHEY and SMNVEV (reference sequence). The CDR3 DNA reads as TGTGCCAGCAGGGACAAAAACATTAAGTACTTC. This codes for CASRDKNIKYF.